Sequencing of this T cell receptor beta chain was carried out in a study of blood T cells in healthy people across ages. Of note for this clonotype: Its antigen remains unidentified. Since a much larger clone is just one base distant, this may be a read error.

Per sample, at least 5 micrograms of total RNA were extracted. Trimming stripped 10 bases from V and 2 bases from J, with 15 bases between. This CDR3 is built from 14 residues. Germline CDR1 and CDR2: SGHTA and FQGNSA. Alongside a J-beta primer mix, a sample-barcoded 5' primer served in a second PCR lasting about 7 to 11 cycles. TCRdb ran MiXCR on the 5' RACE reads and lists one entry per CDR3 protein. The table shows 850,000 to 950,000 distinct CDR3 sequences, with less than 35% occurring only once. Study outcomes and limitations: Possibly confounding the expanded clonotype changes was the fact that donor CMV status was unknown. The recorded TCR beta diversity per million T cells decreased in a roughly linear manner with age.

What was sequenced was blood. The chain recombines TRBV7-2 with TRBJ1-5; tentatively, D is TRBD1 (5 bases). This clonotype was sampled from an elderly woman in good health. CDR3 sequence (DNA): TGTGCCAACCGATTGGGGCGGGGCAATCAGCCCCAGCATTTT. Amino acids: CANRLGRGNQPQHF.